These T cell receptor beta chains were read from a single sample in a study of T-cell memory formation after mild COVID-19. Via MiXCR, TCRdb re-called the 5' RACE reads, giving one row per CDR3 protein. The sample carries tens of thousands of distinct CDR3 sequences, approximately 15% recorded once. The sequencing input was PBMCs or a T cell subset sorted from them (not recorded which). The origin of the receptors is an adult woman who had mild COVID-19 (a few samples of this study predate the infection). Cell type and time point are not known. The CDR3 runs from the conserved cysteine through the conserved F or W.

V gene	CDR3 protein
TRBV24-1	CATSDTYSYNEQFF
TRBV4-2	CASSQEGQASYEQYF
TRBV3-1	CASSQGPWGYEQYF
TRBV4-1	CASSQDRGPPRNSEAFF
TRBV4-1	CASSQDRGEQETQYF
TRBV29-1	CSVPPVYEQFF
TRBV6-2/TRBV6-3	CAGGLLDEQFF
TRBV12-3/TRBV12-4	CASSPPGTEDYGYTF
TRBV7-6	CASSLAGGSTDTQYF
TRBV5-1	CASRSGQGVSVEQYF
TRBV5-1	CASSLHSPSTDTQYF
TRBV10-3	CAISESGTGGYEQYF
TRBV12-3/TRBV12-4	CASSRPSGSYEQYF
TRBV12-3/TRBV12-4	CASSPIKDYVTNEQFF
TRBV7-3	CASSLAVQGKPSYRQPQHF
TRBV5-5	CASSFGYSYEQYF
TRBV29-1	CSVVPADEQFF
TRBV18	CASSPGTSGSDTQYF
TRBV2	CASSPGTDYNSPLHF
TRBV7-8	CASSLTGFTDTQYF
TRBV4-3	CASSQDLGYSLYGYTF
TRBV12-3/TRBV12-4	CASNDRGSYNEQFF
TRBV4-2	CASSQGVYEQYF
TRBV6-2/TRBV6-3	CASSPRTYEQYF
TRBV30	CAWSNGLADTDTQYF
TRBV9	CASSVRDKVNTEAFF